The entry below gives a single TCR beta chain sequence along with its context. The antigen remains undetermined. These data are taken from a study of shared clonotypes between healthy human individuals. Findings and limits, study-wide: Expectations were that clonotype sharing among donors would be affected by sequencing depth.

Measured with immunoSEQ multiplex PCR; TCRdb has only the in-frame clones, and not every one. The data hold 750,000 to 1,000,000 clones, with 90% to 95% observed a single time. The naive CD8 fraction comprised CD45RO-negative cells positively selected for CCR7 and excluded terminally differentiated effector memory CD45RA+ cells. The source is a man under 40 in good health. Sequencing used naive CD8+ T cells sorted from blood.

CDR3 coding DNA: TGTGCCAGCAGCTTCGGCGGGACCGAGCAGTACTTC. Its protein product is CASSFGGTEQYF. The chain couples TRBV5-4 to TRBJ2-7; D is possibly TRBD2 (6 bases). The V gene's germline CDR1 is SGHNT and CDR2 YYREEE (reference sequence). The CDR3 contains 12 residues. Trimming removed 2 bases from V and 6 bases from J, with 9 bases in between.